This T cell receptor (beta chain) was sequenced for a study of shared clonotypes between healthy human individuals. Study as a whole: A donor's plate count was three for CD4 naive and three for CD4 memory; CD8 naive had two and CD8 memory one.

Some clones are missing from TCRdb's copy, which holds only in-frame ones; the method was immunoSEQ multiplex PCR. The sample has approximately 2,000,000 clones, around 90% seen once. CDR3 length equals 14 residues. After removal of 6 bases from V and 5 bases from J, the junction contained 5 bases not matched to a gene. Germline values: CDR1 MNHEY, CDR2 SMNVEV (reference sequence). Notes on this clone: What it binds is unknown.

Researchers partitioned CD4+ cells into CD45RA+ naive and CD45RA-negative memory subsets. The study's findings and limits: Clonotypes shared by all four sorted-subset donors had higher generation probabilities than non-shared clonotypes. Even with large depth, rarefaction showed that sorted-subset sequencing was incomplete.

The genes are TRBV27 and TRBJ2-1, with TRBD2 identical over 9 bases. The TCR was taken from a man aged 18 to 29 in good health. Some clones in this sample may be carry-over from other donors' samples. The sample comprised naive CD4+ T cells from PBMCs. Sample subset: CD45RA+ positively selected. The CDR3 sequence: CASRRGLANNEQFF. The DNA for the CDR3 is TGTGCCAGCAGACGGGGACTAGCTAACAATGAGCAGTTCTTC.